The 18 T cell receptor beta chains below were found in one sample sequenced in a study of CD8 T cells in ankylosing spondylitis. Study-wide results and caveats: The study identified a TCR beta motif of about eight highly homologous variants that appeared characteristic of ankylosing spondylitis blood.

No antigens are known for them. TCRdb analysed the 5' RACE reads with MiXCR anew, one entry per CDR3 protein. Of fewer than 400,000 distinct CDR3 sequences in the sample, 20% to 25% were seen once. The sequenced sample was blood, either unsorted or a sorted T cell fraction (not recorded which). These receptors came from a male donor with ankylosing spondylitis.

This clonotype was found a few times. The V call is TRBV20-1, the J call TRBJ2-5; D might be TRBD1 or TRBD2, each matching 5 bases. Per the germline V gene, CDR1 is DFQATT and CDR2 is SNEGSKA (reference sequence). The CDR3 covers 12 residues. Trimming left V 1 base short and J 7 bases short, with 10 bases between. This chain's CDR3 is CSARGRAGTQYF. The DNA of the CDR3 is TGCAGTGCTAGAGGCAGGGCGGGGACCCAGTACTTC.

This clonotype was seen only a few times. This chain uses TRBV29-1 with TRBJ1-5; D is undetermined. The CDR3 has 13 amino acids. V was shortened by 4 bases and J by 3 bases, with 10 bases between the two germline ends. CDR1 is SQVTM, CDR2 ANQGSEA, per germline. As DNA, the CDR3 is TGCAGCGTTGGCCGGGGATCCAATCAGCCCCAGCATTTT. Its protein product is CSVGRGSNQPQHF.

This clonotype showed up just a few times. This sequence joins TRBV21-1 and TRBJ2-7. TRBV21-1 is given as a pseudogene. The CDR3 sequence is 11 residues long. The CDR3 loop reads CASSKSGEQYF. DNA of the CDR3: TGTGCCAGCAGCAAAAGCGGCGAGCAGTACTTC.

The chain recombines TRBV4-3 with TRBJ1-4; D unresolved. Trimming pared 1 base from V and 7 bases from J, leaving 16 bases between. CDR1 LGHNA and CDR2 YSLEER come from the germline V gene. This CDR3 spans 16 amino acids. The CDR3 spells CASSQVQPAPVEKLFF. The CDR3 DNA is TGCGCCAGCAGCCAAGTGCAGCCGGCGCCCGTTGAAAAACTGTTTTTT.

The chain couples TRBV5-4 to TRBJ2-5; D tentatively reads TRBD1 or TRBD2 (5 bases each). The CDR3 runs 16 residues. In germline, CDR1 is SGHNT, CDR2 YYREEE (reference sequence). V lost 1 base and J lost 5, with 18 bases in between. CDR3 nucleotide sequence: TGTGCCAGCAGCTTGTGGGGCTCGGGGTCGGTGGAGACCCAGTACTTC. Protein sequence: CASSLWGSGSVETQYF.

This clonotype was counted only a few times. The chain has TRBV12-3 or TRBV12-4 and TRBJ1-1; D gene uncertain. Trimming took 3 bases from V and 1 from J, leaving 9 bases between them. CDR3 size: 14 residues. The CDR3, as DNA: TGTGCCAGCAGTTTTGAGGGCCGGAACACTGAAGCTTTCTTT. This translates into CASSFEGRNTEAFF.

In DNA form, the CDR3 reads TGTGCCAGCAGCTTTTTCAGAGACGCTGAAGCTTTCTTT. It is translated as CASSFFRDAEAFF. The chain has TRBV7-2 and TRBJ1-1, with D unclear. V was clipped by 3 bases and J by 6 bases, with 11 bases between them. The CDR3 extends over 13 amino acids. The germline CDR1 and CDR2 sequences are SGHTA and FQGNSA.

CDR3 sequence (DNA): TGTGCCAGTTCATGGGAAAGAGGGGTAGGGAACACTGAAGCTTTCTTT. Translating gives CASSWERGVGNTEAFF. The chain uses TRBV19 and TRBJ1-1, with a possible D match to TRBD1 (5 bases). Germline CDR1 reads LNHDA; CDR2 reads SQIVND (reference sequence). V was trimmed by 8 bases and J by 1 base, leaving 20 bases between them. The CDR3 is 16 amino acids.

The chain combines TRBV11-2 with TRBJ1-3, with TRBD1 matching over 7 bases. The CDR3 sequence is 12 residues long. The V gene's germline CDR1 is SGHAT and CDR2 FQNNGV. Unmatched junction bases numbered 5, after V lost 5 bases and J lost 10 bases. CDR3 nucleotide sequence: TGTGCCAGCAGCGTACGGGACAGTACCATATATTTT. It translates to CASSVRDSTIYF.

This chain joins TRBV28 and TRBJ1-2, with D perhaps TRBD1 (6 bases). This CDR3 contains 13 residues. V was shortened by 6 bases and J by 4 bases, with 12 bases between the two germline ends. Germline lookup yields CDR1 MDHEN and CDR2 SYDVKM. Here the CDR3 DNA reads TGTGCCAGCAGAGGACAGTGGGTCTATGGCTACACCTTC. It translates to CASRGQWVYGYTF.

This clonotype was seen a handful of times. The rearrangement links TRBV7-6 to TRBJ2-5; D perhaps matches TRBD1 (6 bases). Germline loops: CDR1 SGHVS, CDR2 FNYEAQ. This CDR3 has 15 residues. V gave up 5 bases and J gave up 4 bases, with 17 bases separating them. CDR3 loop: CASSPRDTWGETQYF. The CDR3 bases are TGTGCCAGCAGCCCCCGGGACACATGGGGAGAGACCCAGTACTTC.

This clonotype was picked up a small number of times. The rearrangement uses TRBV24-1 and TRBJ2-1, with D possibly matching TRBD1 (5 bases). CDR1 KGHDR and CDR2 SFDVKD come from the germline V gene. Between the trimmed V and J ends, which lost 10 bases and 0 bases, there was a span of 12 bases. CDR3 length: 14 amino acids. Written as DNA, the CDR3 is TGTGCCACGCAAGGGGCTAGCTCCTACAATGAGCAGTTCTTC. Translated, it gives CATQGASSYNEQFF.

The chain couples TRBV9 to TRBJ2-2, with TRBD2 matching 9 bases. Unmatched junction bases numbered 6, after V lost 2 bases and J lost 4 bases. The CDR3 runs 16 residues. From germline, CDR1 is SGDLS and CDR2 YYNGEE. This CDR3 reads CASSVTLAGPTGELFF. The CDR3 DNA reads TGTGCCAGCAGCGTTACCCTAGCGGGACCCACCGGGGAGCTGTTTTTT.

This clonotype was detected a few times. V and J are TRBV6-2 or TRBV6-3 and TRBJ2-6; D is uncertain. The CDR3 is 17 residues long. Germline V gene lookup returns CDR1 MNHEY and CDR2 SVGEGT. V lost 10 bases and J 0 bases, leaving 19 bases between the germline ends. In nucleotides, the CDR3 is TGTGCCACTCTCCTACAGAGCTTTAGCTCTGGGGCCAACGTCCTGACTTTC. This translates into CATLLQSFSSGANVLTF.

Here the CDR3 DNA reads TGTGCCAGCAGCCTTAGCGGGACCTACGAGCAGTACTTC. Amino acid sequence: CASSLSGTYEQYF. This rearrangement joins TRBV5-6 to TRBJ2-7, with 8 bases that match TRBD2. The V gene's germline CDR1 is SGHDT and CDR2 YYEEEE. The CDR3 is 13 amino acids. Trimming removed 4 bases from V and 2 bases from J; junction bases left unmatched: 2.

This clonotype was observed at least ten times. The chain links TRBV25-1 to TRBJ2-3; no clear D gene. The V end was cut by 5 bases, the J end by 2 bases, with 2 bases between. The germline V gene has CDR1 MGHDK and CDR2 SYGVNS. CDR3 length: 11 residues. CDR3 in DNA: TGTGCCAGCAGTACCACAGATACGCAGTATTTT. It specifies CASSTTDTQYF.

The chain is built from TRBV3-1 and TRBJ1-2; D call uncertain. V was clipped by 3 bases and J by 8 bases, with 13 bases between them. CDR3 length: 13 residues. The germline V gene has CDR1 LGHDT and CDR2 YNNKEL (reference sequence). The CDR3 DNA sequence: TGTGCCAGCAGCCACGTCAGCCAGACAGGCTACACCTTC. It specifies CASSHVSQTGYTF.

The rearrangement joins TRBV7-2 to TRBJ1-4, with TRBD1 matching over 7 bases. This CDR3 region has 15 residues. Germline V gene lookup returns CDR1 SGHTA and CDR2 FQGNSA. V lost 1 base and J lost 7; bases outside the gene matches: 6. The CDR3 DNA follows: TGTGCCAGCAGCTTAGTCCCCGGGACAGTTGAAAAACTGTTTTTT. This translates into CASSLVPGTVEKLFF.